This TCR beta chain comes out of a study of PD-1 blockade in classical Hodgkin lymphoma. Regarding the study as a whole: The authors have not defined what causes the repertoire differences, possibly disease activity or prior therapy.

Sample time point: cycle 4 day 1 (C4D1), after less than 7 weeks of nivolumab. Following autologous stem cell transplantation, relapse occurred in every patient, and exposure to brentuximab vedotin varied. A note on this clone: Antigen: not known.

Germline values: CDR1 MNHEY, CDR2 SVGAGI. V lost 6 bases to trimming and J lost 1 base, with 12 bases between them. CDR3 length equals 15 residues. Only in-frame clones appear in the TCRdb table, and some are missing; sequencing was by immunoSEQ multiplex PCR. The sample has around 30,000 clones; approximately 68% are singletons. Sequencing used peripheral blood mononuclear cells (PBMCs), obtained before the fourth cycle of nivolumab. The chain is built from TRBV6-5 and TRBJ2-2; D remains unclear. This TCR was sampled from a human donor with classical Hodgkin lymphoma. CDR3 in amino acids: CASSPSRWNTGELFF. In DNA form, the CDR3 reads TGTGCCAGCAGCCCGTCGAGGTGGAACACCGGGGAGCTGTTTTTT.